What follows are 10 T cell receptor beta chains derived from one specimen sequenced in a study of early T cells in non-severe SARS-CoV-2 infection. TCRdb re-derived calls from the 5' RACE reads in MiXCR, one entry per CDR3 protein. The repertoire has under 90,000 distinct CDR3 sequences, 13% of them found once; the top ten carry about 6%. Sequencing was done on a sample of whole blood. The origin of the receptors is an adult who was a healthcare worker with PCR-confirmed SARS-CoV-2 infection or an uninfected control (not recorded which).

The gene calls are TRBV29-1 and TRBJ2-1, with D perhaps matching TRBD2 (5 bases). This CDR3 has 12 residues. Per germline, CDR1 SQVTM and CDR2 ANQGSEA. With 3 bases removed from V and 5 bases from J, the gap between germline ends came to 8 bases. The CDR3 sequence: CSVDRRHNEQFF. The CDR3 DNA is TGCAGCGTTGACAGGAGGCACAATGAGCAGTTCTTC.

This clonotype appeared a few times. In DNA, the CDR3 is TGTGCCAGCAGCTTAGCGATAAGGACTAGCGGGGGGTTGGAGACCCAGTACTTC. This encodes CASSLAIRTSGGLETQYF. This sequence joins TRBV7-6 and TRBJ2-5, with 14 positions matching TRBD2. The CDR3 has 18 amino acids. Germline CDR1 reads SGHVS; CDR2 reads FNYEAQ. The junction had 8 bases not matched to a gene; V was cut back by 0 bases and J by 5 bases.

The J gene is TRBJ2-1, the V gene TRBV7-2; a weak D match, TRBD1 (6 bases). Trimming stripped 3 bases from V and 7 bases from J, with 16 bases between. CDR3 length: 15 residues. Germline-derived CDR1 and CDR2 are SGHTA and FQGNSA. CDR3 nucleotide sequence: TGTGCCAGCAGCTTGAGCGGAACTCAGGGGAATGAGCAGTTCTTC. This encodes CASSLSGTQGNEQFF.

This clonotype was seen only a few times. This chain connects TRBV30 to TRBJ1-6; D is undetermined. Germline assignment: CDR1 GTSNPN and CDR2 SVGIG (reference sequence). The V and J ends lost 0 bases and 6 bases respectively, with 6 bases between them. The CDR3 spans 13 residues. CDR3 residues: CAWSVNLNSPLHF. Here the CDR3 DNA reads TGTGCCTGGAGTGTCAACCTTAATTCACCCCTCCACTTT.

This chain joins TRBV4-1 and TRBJ2-7; 9 bases agree with TRBD1. The V gene's germline CDR1 is MGHRA and CDR2 YSYEKL. CDR3 length equals 15 residues. The V and J ends lost 3 bases and 4 bases, in that order; junction bases with no gene match: 7. The DNA for the CDR3 is TGCGCCAGCAGCCAGCCGGGACAGGGCGTATACGAGCAGTACTTC. Its translation is CASSQPGQGVYEQYF.

V gene TRBV12-5 combines with J gene TRBJ2-3, with D unclear. Trimming left V 2 bases short and J 7 bases short, with 7 bases between. Germline values: CDR1 LGHNT, CDR2 FRNRAP. The CDR3 covers 12 residues. The CDR3 bases are TGTGCTAGTGGTTTGAGGCCCTATACGCAGTATTTT. Its protein is CASGLRPYTQYF.

This sequence joins TRBV10-3 and TRBJ1-1; no reliable D call. The ends were cut back, 6 bases at V and 4 bases at J, with 12 bases in the middle. The CDR3 spans 13 residues. Germline CDR1 reads ENHRY; CDR2 reads SYGVKD. Here the CDR3 reads CAIRGMEGTEAFF. The DNA for the CDR3 is TGTGCCATCAGGGGAATGGAGGGCACTGAAGCTTTCTTT.

V is TRBV7-2 and J is TRBJ1-2, with D maybe TRBD1 (6 bases). Trimming pared 5 bases from V and 2 bases from J, leaving 15 bases between. CDR1 and CDR2 (germline): SGHTA, FQGNSA. This CDR3 comprises 15 residues. The CDR3 reads CASSPDWGTNYGYTF. The CDR3 nucleotides read TGTGCCAGCAGCCCGGATTGGGGGACAAACTATGGCTACACCTTC.

The chain has TRBV5-1 and TRBJ2-5; 8 positions agree with TRBD2. The CDR3 totals 14 residues. Trimming cost V 7 bases and J 3 bases; bases outside gene matches: 8. The germline V gene has CDR1 SGHRS and CDR2 YFSETQ. Written as DNA, the CDR3 is TGCGCCAGCTCCCACGGGAGGGGGAAAGAGACCCAGTACTTC. This translates into CASSHGRGKETQYF.

The chain employs TRBV20-1 and TRBJ2-3; 9 positions agree with TRBD2. The CDR3 is 17 amino acids. Germline V lookup: CDR1 DFQATT, CDR2 SNEGSKA (reference sequence). Losses at the gene ends were 0 bases for V and 0 bases for J; bases not matched to a gene: 7. This chain's CDR3 is CSARDRAGGSSTDTQYF. The CDR3 bases are TGCAGTGCTAGAGATCGAGCGGGAGGTTCGAGCACAGATACGCAGTATTTT.